Following are 26 T cell receptor beta chains from one sample sequenced in a study of blood T cell repertoires in COVID-19. Method: immunoSEQ multiplex PCR; TCRdb's copy keeps in-frame clones and lacks some. The sample has approximately 270,000 clones; around 88% are singletons. The sample comprised peripheral blood. These receptors were taken from a woman in her twenties or thirties with COVID-19, enrolled during active disease.

The chain joins TRBV13 to TRBJ2-5; D possibly corresponds to TRBD2 (6 bases). The CDR3 is made up of 16 amino acids. V lost 0 bases and J 4 bases, leaving 15 bases between the germline ends. Germline CDR1 reads PRHDT; CDR2 reads FYEKMQ (reference sequence). In DNA form, the CDR3 reads TGTGCCAGCAGCTTAGGGACTAGACCCGGAGGAGAGACCCAGTACTTC. It is translated as CASSLGTRPGGETQYF.

This chain connects TRBV10-3 to TRBJ2-3, with TRBD2 as a possible D gene (6 bases). Deletions cut 7 bases from V and 4 bases from J, with 18 bases between. Germline V gene lookup returns CDR1 ENHRY and CDR2 SYGVKD. The CDR3 consists of 15 residues. The CDR3: CAIKLRGREADTQYF. CDR3 in DNA: TGTGCCATCAAACTCCGAGGCAGGGAGGCAGATACGCAGTATTTT.

The V call is TRBV11-3, the J call TRBJ2-4; TRBD2 matches 7 bases. CDR3 length: 15 residues. Trimming cost V 5 bases and J 3 bases; bases outside gene matches: 7. CDR1 and CDR2 (germline): SGHNT, YENEEA. The CDR3 sequence is CASSARGDNKNIQYF. In nucleotides, the CDR3 is TGTGCCAGCAGCGCCCGGGGGGATAACAAAAACATTCAGTACTTC.

V is TRBV24-1 and J is TRBJ2-1; 9 bases are shared with TRBD1. The CDR3 has 18 amino acids. CDR1 and CDR2 from the germline V gene are KGHDR and SFDVKD. V was pared by 5 bases and J by 0 bases, with 10 bases of the junction left unmatched. Here the CDR3 DNA reads TGTGCCACCAGTGCTGGACAGGGGATTCCTAGCTCCTACAATGAGCAGTTCTTC. Translated: CATSAGQGIPSSYNEQFF.

This rearrangement joins TRBV9 to TRBJ2-3, with 10 bases matching TRBD2. Germline-derived CDR1 and CDR2 are SGDLS and YYNGEE. The ends lost 4 bases at V and 3 bases at J; junction bases unmatched: 14. CDR3 length: 18 residues. CDR3 in DNA: TGTGCCAGCAGCCCCCACGGGGGGAAGCGGGAGGGGACAGATACGCAGTATTTT. Its protein product is CASSPHGGKREGTDTQYF.

This sequence joins TRBV19 and TRBJ1-3, with D perhaps matching TRBD1 (5 bases). The CDR3 extends over 17 amino acids. V was pared by 3 bases and J by 0 bases, with 15 bases between. From germline, CDR1 is LNHDA and CDR2 SQIVND (reference sequence). CDR3 region: CASSMGEGPNSGNTIYF. The CDR3 nucleotides read TGTGCCAGTAGTATGGGGGAGGGCCCCAACTCTGGAAACACCATATATTTT.

V gene TRBV6-5 combines with J gene TRBJ2-1; D perhaps matches TRBD1 (6 bases). This CDR3 is built from 15 residues. Germline V lookup: CDR1 MNHEY, CDR2 SVGAGI. Trimming left V 5 bases short and J 7 bases short, with 18 bases between. CDR3 protein: CASSRKGEGVNEQFF. As DNA, the CDR3 is TGTGCCAGCAGTAGGAAGGGAGAGGGGGTAAATGAGCAGTTCTTC.

This clone came up once. The chain has TRBV3-1 (or the pseudogene TRBV3-2) and TRBJ2-2, with D hard to call. The ends were cut back, 1 base at V and 5 bases at J, with 17 bases in the middle. Germline V gene sequence: CDR1 LGHDT, CDR2 YNNKEL (reference sequence). CDR3 size: 17 residues. The chain's CDR3 is CASSQALGVVTTGELFF. DNA of the CDR3: TGTGCCAGCAGCCAAGCCTTGGGCGTAGTCACGACCGGGGAGCTGTTTTTT.

The chain is built from TRBV5-6 and TRBJ2-3; TRBD2 matches at 12 bases. Looked up from germline, CDR1 is SGHDT and CDR2 is YYEEEE. Losses at the gene ends were 0 bases for V and 0 bases for J; bases not matched to a gene: 2. The CDR3 has 17 amino acids. CDR3 nucleotide sequence: TGTGCCAGCAGCTTGGGGACTAGCGGGACTAGCACAGATACGCAGTATTTT. This gives the protein CASSLGTSGTSTDTQYF.

The gene calls are TRBV19 and TRBJ2-6; the match to TRBD2 covers 11 bases. The CDR3 covers 18 residues. Germline V gives CDR1 LNHDA, CDR2 SQIVND (reference sequence). With V trimmed by 4 bases and J by 2 bases, 7 bases remained unmatched. This CDR3 is CASSTLLAGATGANVLTF. The CDR3 coding sequence is TGTGCCAGTAGTACCCTACTAGCGGGAGCCACTGGGGCCAACGTCCTGACTTTC.

This rearrangement joins TRBV5-1 to TRBJ2-7; TRBD2 matches at 7 bases. Germline CDR1 is SGHRS and CDR2 is YFSETQ. The CDR3 is 15 amino acids. The trim removed 0 bases at V and 3 bases at J, leaving 6 bases unmatched. In nucleotides, the CDR3 is TGCGCCAGCAGCTTGGAAAGGCTAGCGGTCTACGAGCAGTACTTC. The encoded protein is CASSLERLAVYEQYF.

This chain links TRBV27 with TRBJ1-1; unclear D gene. Germline V gene lookup returns CDR1 MNHEY and CDR2 SMNVEV (reference sequence). This CDR3 contains 13 residues. V lost 3 bases and J 1 base, leaving 6 bases between the germline ends. For the CDR3, the DNA is TGTGCCAGCAGTTTGGGAGCGAACACTGAAGCTTTCTTT. Its translation is CASSLGANTEAFF.

The chain combines TRBV27 with TRBJ2-1; perhaps TRBD2 as D (5 bases). CDR3 length: 15 amino acids. The germline V and J ends were trimmed by 0 bases and 6 bases, with 12 bases remaining between them. Germline V gene sequence: CDR1 MNHEY, CDR2 SMNVEV (reference sequence). The CDR3 region is CASSLSARTRNEQFF. The DNA for the CDR3 is TGTGCCAGCAGTTTATCGGCTAGGACTCGCAATGAGCAGTTCTTC.

In its sample, this clone was seen once. The V gene is TRBV18, the J gene TRBJ1-1; D uncertain. The V end was cut by 3 bases, the J end by 7 bases, with 15 bases between. CDR1 is KGHSH, CDR2 LQKENI, per germline. This CDR3 is built from 14 residues. CDR3: CASSPDGSFDEAFF. CDR3 in DNA: TGTGCCAGCTCACCCGACGGGAGTTTTGATGAAGCTTTCTTT.

The rearrangement links TRBV2 to TRBJ1-2; the D is unclear. The V and J ends lost 4 bases and 3 bases respectively, with 9 bases between them. The CDR3 runs 13 residues. The V gene's germline CDR1 is SNHLY and CDR2 FYNNEI. The CDR3 DNA reads TGTGCCAGCAGTGTGGCCGGAGACTATGGCTACACCTTC. Protein sequence: CASSVAGDYGYTF.

The V and J genes are TRBV4-2 and TRBJ2-2, with 7 bases matching TRBD1. Per the germline V gene, CDR1 is LGHNA and CDR2 is YNFKEQ. There are 16 residues in the CDR3. V was pared by 3 bases and J by 4 bases, with 8 bases of the junction left unmatched. The CDR3 DNA reads TGTGCCAGCAGCCAGGGGCAGGGGGTGGGCACCGGGGAGCTGTTTTTT. Its protein is CASSQGQGVGTGELFF.

V is TRBV14 and J is TRBJ1-4, with a weak D call TRBD1 (6 bases). The CDR3 covers 18 residues. Trimming cost V 3 bases and J 0 bases, with 17 bases left between them. Germline CDR1 SGHDN, CDR2 FVKESK. CDR3 sequence (DNA): TGTGCCAGCAGCCACAGAACCGGGACAACAGCAACTAATGAAAAACTGTTTTTT. Its translation: CASSHRTGTTATNEKLFF.

The chain carries TRBV6-6 and TRBJ2-3, with TRBD1 matching over 8 bases. This CDR3 region has 14 residues. V lost 6 bases and J lost 8; bases outside the gene matches: 10. The germline CDR1 and CDR2 sequences are MNHNY and SVGAGI (reference sequence). The DNA for the CDR3 is TGTGCCAGCAGCTTGGACAGGGCCTCGGGTACGCAGTATTTT. Translating gives CASSLDRASGTQYF.

The genes are TRBV7-2 and TRBJ2-1; 13 nucleotides match TRBD2. CDR1 SGHTA and CDR2 FQGNSA come from the germline V gene. This CDR3 region has 15 residues. With V trimmed by 5 bases and J by 10 bases, 8 bases remained unmatched. CDR3: CASSQGLAGVKEQFF. The DNA for the CDR3 is TGTGCCAGCAGCCAAGGACTAGCGGGAGTGAAGGAGCAGTTCTTC.

The CDR3 is CASSWGGETQYF. CDR3 DNA sequence: TGTGCCAGCAGCTGGGGGGGTGAGACCCAGTACTTC. V usage is TRBV11-2 and J usage is TRBJ2-5; TRBD2 matches 7 bases. This CDR3 has 12 amino acids. Unmatched junction bases numbered 1, after V lost 4 bases and J lost 5 bases. The germline gives CDR1 SGHAT, CDR2 FQNNGV.

The rearrangement uses TRBV28 and TRBJ2-5, with a possible D match to TRBD1 (8 bases). There are 16 residues in the CDR3. V was shortened by 7 bases and J by 4 bases, with 22 bases between the two germline ends. The germline V gene has CDR1 MDHEN and CDR2 SYDVKM. This CDR3 is CASTLGGQGAGETQYF. CDR3 bases: TGTGCCAGCACCCTGGGGGGGCAGGGGGCGGGAGAGACCCAGTACTTC.

This chain links TRBV3-1 (or the pseudogene TRBV3-2) with TRBJ2-1; 8 nucleotides line up with TRBD1. The CDR3 totals 18 residues. Germline V gives CDR1 LGHDT, CDR2 YNNKEL (reference sequence). J was trimmed by 0 bases and V by 0 bases; bases with no gene match: 7. The CDR3 loop is CASSQDLTGAYSYNEQFF. The CDR3 nucleotides are TGTGCCAGCAGCCAAGATCTGACAGGGGCGTACTCCTACAATGAGCAGTTCTTC.

In this sample, this clone turned up once. This chain joins TRBV6-2 or TRBV6-3 and TRBJ2-3, with 8 bases matching TRBD2. CDR1 is MNHEY, CDR2 SVGEGT, per germline. Losses at the gene ends were 6 bases for V and 6 bases for J; bases not matched to a gene: 2. The length of the CDR3 is 12 residues. The CDR3 nucleotides read TGTGCCAGCAGCCCGGGAGGGGATACGCAGTATTTT. Its translation is CASSPGGDTQYF.

This sequence joins TRBV4-3 and TRBJ2-6; the D gene is possibly TRBD1 (8 bases). This CDR3 has 20 amino acids. In germline, CDR1 is LGHNA, CDR2 YSLEER. V shed 1 base and J shed 2 bases, with 21 bases lying between them. The CDR3 reads CASSQGTFRQGTTGANVLTF. The CDR3 nucleotides read TGCGCCAGCAGCCAAGGTACCTTCCGACAGGGGACTACTGGGGCCAACGTCCTGACTTTC.

V gene TRBV15 combines with J gene TRBJ2-3; TRBD2 aligns across 10 bases. V was pared by 7 bases and J by 7 bases, with 14 bases of the junction left unmatched. This CDR3 comprises 16 residues. The germline V gene encodes CDR1 LNHNV and CDR2 YYDKDF (reference sequence). The DNA for the CDR3 is TGTGCCACCAACCGAGCCCAGCGGGGGGGCGAAAATACGCAGTATTTT. This sequence encodes CATNRAQRGGENTQYF.

The CDR3 nucleotides read TGTGCCAGCAGTTACTCGTCGAGTCAACGGGAAAAACTGTTTTTT. This codes for CASSYSSSQREKLFF. The V call is TRBV6-5, the J call TRBJ1-4; D is undetermined. The CDR3 has 15 residues. The germline CDR1 and CDR2 sequences are MNHEY and SVGAGI. V was cut by 0 bases and J by 8 bases, with 13 bases left in between.